This T cell receptor beta chain was captured by sequencing in a study of T cells in Graves' hyperthyroidism and ophthalmopathy. This CDR3 comprises 14 residues. In germline, CDR1 is GTSNPN, CDR2 SVGIG (reference sequence). V lost 3 bases, J lost 3 bases, and 8 bases stayed unmatched. This clonotype came up many times. What it binds is unknown. Amplification targeted TCR beta CDR3 regions from RNA transcripts. The HTBI primer set served for first-round RT-PCR of the TCR CDR3. MiXCR was run by TCRdb on the multiplex PCR reads, yielding one entry per CDR3 protein. The data contain a few hundred thousand distinct CDR3 sequences, more than 20% of them seen just once; the ten biggest clones take up approximately 25%. Notes on the study in general: Most thyroid clonotypes expanded above 0.001 appeared in blood too.

This TCR was sampled from a man younger than 35 with Graves' hyperthyroidism. The chain carries TRBV30 and TRBJ2-7; TRBD2 matches 7 bases. The sequenced material came from blood. DNA for the CDR3: TGTGCCTGGAGGCGGGAGCCCCTCTTCTACGAGCAGTACTTC. It encodes CAWRREPLFYEQYF.